This T cell receptor (beta chain) was identified during a study of cytomegalovirus exposure and HLA in healthy donors (dated by TCRdb to about 2017). For the study in its entirety: An earlier analysis of a few hundred of the donors reported about 280 Gb of sequence data and 95 million to 140 million unique TCR beta sequences obtained from 180 million or so T cells. An early release covering some 640 HLA-typed donors comprised 300 to 350 gigabases of sequencing data and 65 million to 100 million unique TCR sequences. Of the approximately 400 genotyped donors, 65% to 90% were placed in the genetic ancestry cluster associated with self-reported Caucasian donors. The study aimed to test whether signatures of past pathogen exposure could be identified by cataloging public T cell receptors. The study used immunosequencing to profile the T cell repertoires of 600 to 850 subjects and linked those repertoires to cytomegalovirus serostatus. Besides the first cohort of hundreds of subjects, a separate validation cohort made up of 90 to 150 different subjects was used. To predict cytomegalovirus infection status, the study combined high-throughput TCR immunosequencing, statistical association of individual TCRs with disease status, and machine learning. A later analysis re-analyzed previously published TCR beta repertoires from 550 to 700 donors and added high-resolution HLA genotyping to study TCR occurrence patterns. In the later analysis, no new phenotypic data were used to find candidate immune exposures; instead, reliance was placed on TCR beta sequences and their occurrence across donors. In an earlier analysis of 587 of the donors, high-throughput TCR beta sequencing was used to judge whether each TCR beta V gene segment behaved as functional or pseudogenic. Donor age, sex, ethnicity and CMV serostatus were compiled together with the repertoire data. A later genetic analysis used genome-wide SNP genotypes for 398 of the 666 donors, treating that subset as a discovery cohort. All discovery cohort repertoires had been generated using a single sequencing platform. HLA typing covered class I and class II loci at four-digit resolution. Typing coverage differed by locus: A, B, C, DRB1 and DQB1 were typed in about 620-640 donors, DQA1 in approximately 520, DPA1 in some 610, and DPB1 in about 450. About 5 DR-DQ haplotypes were handled as single units for association and clustering, since linkage in the cohort was strong. Among 398 genotyped donors of the cohort, an average of approximately 240,000 unique TCR beta nucleotide sequences were sequenced per donor, around 20% of them non-productive.

Broad study findings and their caveats: Broadly in line with IMGT annotations, most TCR beta V segments showed up in productive rearrangements about 87% or about 30% of the time in an earlier analysis of about 500 of the donors. In vitro tests confirmed that a few of the cytomegalovirus-associated TCR beta chains recognize cytomegalovirus antigens. Roughly uniform sequencing depth across donors was assumed in presence/absence analyses, although this assumption may not hold. When HLA alleles, especially DR and DQ, strongly co-occurred, attributing TCR associations to individual alleles was difficult. In both the original and validation cohorts, the classifier was reported to diagnose cytomegalovirus status with high specificity and sensitivity. CMV serostatus was the only immune exposure information available for the cohort. This cohort had only TCR beta chains sequenced, and the lack of alpha or paired-chain data limited which features could be detected. HLA typing was unavailable for some donors at each locus, so association tests used only the typed subset. In a later analysis, TCR association rates were found to vary across HLA loci, with the most associated TCRs seen for DRB1 alleles and the fewest for HLA-C alleles. Compared with equally common non-associated chains, HLA-associated TCR beta chains in a later analysis were more clonally expanded and had lower generation probabilities. In a later analysis, several top co-occurrence clusters were reported to appear linked to parvovirus B19, influenza, CMV and Epstein-Barr virus. Most TCR sequences were observed very rarely across donors, whereas some public TCRs were present in many individuals. Because counts were too low, roughly 16 rarely observed V segments, including chromosome 9 orphons, were excluded from the earlier analysis of several hundred of the donors. In a later analysis, most CMV-associated TCR beta chains were found to appear HLA-restricted, with HLA associations seemingly driven largely by CMV exposure. A later genetic analysis reported fewer N-insertions in productive TCRs among donors in an Asian-associated ancestry cluster than the roughly 670-donor mean. The study gave a list of under 200 TCR beta chains associated with cytomegalovirus. An association between a missense DCLRE1C variant and V-gene and J-gene trimming of TCR beta chains was found in a later genetic analysis and replicated in an independent cohort. The authors suggested that the approach could potentially be generalized to other disease states and immunological phenotypes. Some IMGT-functional V segments, including TRBV6-2 and TRBV6-3, could not be distinguished by the 87-base-pair reads and were therefore excluded. Correlated functional status among segregating V segments might be attributable to linkage disequilibrium, but an unknown experimental factor could not be ruled out. A later analysis associated about 17,000 TCR beta sequences with specific HLA alleles at a false discovery rate of 0.05. A cluster of highly shared sequence variants was judged likely to be a technical artifact of the sequencing pipeline. A further reported finding was that TCR beta sequences accurately predicted the HLA-A and HLA-B alleles for most subjects in the first cohort.

The CDR3 covers 15 residues, taking in both the cysteine and the phenylalanine. CDR3 DNA only is kept here, 45 bases in frame from base 1. V is pared back by 5 bases and J by 5 bases, with 19 bases lying between the germline termini. The cohort consisted of fewer than 700 healthy bone marrow donors. All cohort members were sampled while nominally healthy, although unrecorded immune exposures were likely present. The donor tested CMV seronegative, placing the donor among the approximately 360 seronegative members of the cohort. A peripheral blood sample was provided by each donor, and peripheral blood mononuclear cells were used for TCR beta sequencing. The Qiagen DNeasy Blood Extraction Kit was used to extract genomic DNA from the blood cell samples. A note on this clone: The antigen this receptor binds is unknown. No clone much larger than this one lies a single base away; base qualities are absent.

Libraries were constructed by the immunoSEQ multiplex PCR assay. A mixture of 60 forward primers for TCR Vbeta segments and 13 reverse primers for TCR Jbeta segments was used in the multiplex PCR. The CDR3 region of rearranged TCR beta genes was amplified from genomic DNA with a multiplex PCR assay. The Illumina HiSeq System was used to sequence the amplified TCR beta libraries as 87-base-pair reads. The original methods were these. A later analysis tallied around 82 million unique TCR beta chains across the approximately 670 repertoires, and some 12 million of those chains were shared by two or more donors. To remove PCR and sequencing errors, raw reads were error-corrected and collapsed into unique sequences using a nearest-neighbor algorithm that merged closely related sequences. To assign V, D and J gene segments, CDR3 sequences were aligned to IMGT reference sequences. For a sequence to be retained, a match of at least six nucleotides was required to both a V gene segment and a J gene segment. Rearrangements were classified as productive when the CDR3 lacked stop codons and remained in frame with V and J, and all other rearrangements were classified as non-productive. CDR3 was defined by IMGT convention, running from the second conserved V-encoded cysteine to the conserved J-encoded phenylalanine. The earlier analysis of about 610 of the donors excluded sequences that lacked an unambiguous match to a single V gene segment. In an earlier analysis of some 590 of the donors, a V segment was called functional when productive rearrangements were above 56.7%, and segregating when the standard deviation between donors exceeded 5%. A statistical classification framework was built to diagnose cytomegalovirus status from the catalog of TCR beta chain sequences. V and J gene assignment, in a later analysis, came from comparing TCR nucleotide sequences with IMGT/GENE-DB human TR gene sequences. A later analysis assigned CDR3 sequences and most-parsimonious VDJ recombination scenarios with the TCRdist pipeline. In a later analysis, each TCR beta chain was defined by its CDR3 amino acid sequence together with its V-gene family, and reads lacking a unique V-gene family were excluded. A later analysis removed 592 highly shared, low-generation-probability nucleotide sequences to deal with suspected cross-contamination and a sequencing artifact. For each public chain, a later analysis derived a clonal expansion index from normalized ranks of inferred template counts within each repertoire. In a later analysis, generation probabilities were computed using a VDJ recombination model fitted to out-of-frame rearrangements, and the results were checked against IGoR. A later analysis scored TCR-TCR, TCR-HLA and TCR-CMV co-occurrence with hypergeometric tests, applying a repertoire-size bias correction to TCR pairs. False discovery rates were estimated in a later analysis by permuting HLA or CMV assignments 20 times. In a later analysis, co-occurring TCRs were grouped with DBSCAN, and TCRdist sequence similarity was added when clustering was performed within HLA-allele-positive subsets. Repertoires with fewer than 30,000 or more than 120,000 public chains, plus five repertoires with anomalous nucleotide sharing, were excluded from co-occurrence clustering. TCRdb obtained this table from immuneACCESS and retained in-frame rearrangements with V and J assigned. These tables miss some clones; where compared with another copy, unresolved V genes account for less than half of the shortfall, and the remainder is unexplained. From that table come the V and J calls and clone size; the DNA was used to work out D and trimming. This sample comprises over 85,000 clones, approximately 86% of them detected only once. The ten biggest clones cover 1.5% to 2% of the sample.

The sample comprised PBMCs. The sequence derives from a man in his forties or fifties in good health and CMV-seronegative. The sequence joins TRBV23-1 to TRBJ2-7, with TRBD1 as a weak D call on 6 bases. TRBV23-1 is identified as an open reading frame with a role that is uncertain. The DNA sequence is TGCGCCAGCAGTAGGTATAGAGACAGGTTCAACGAGCAGTACTTC. It is translated as CASSRYRDRFNEQYF.